The 8 T cell receptor beta chains in this list originate from one sample, sequenced in a study of long-term antiretroviral therapy in people with HIV. Version v3.0 of the immunoSEQ assay ran at survey level. Measured with immunoSEQ multiplex PCR; TCRdb has only the in-frame clones, and not every one. The table has fewer than 25,000 clones, approximately 86% seen once; the top ten hold roughly 15%. The sample consisted of unsorted PBMCs, taken 1.2 years after starting antiretroviral therapy. These receptors were collected from a man in his fifties with HIV.

The rearrangement links TRBV28 to TRBJ1-1, with D tentatively TRBD1 (6 bases). Trimming stripped 4 bases from V and 1 base from J, with 19 bases between. The CDR3 contains 17 residues. The germline V gene encodes CDR1 MDHEN and CDR2 SYDVKM. CDR3 region: CASSSRGRGGGNTEAFF. The CDR3 region has the DNA TGTGCCAGCAGTTCCAGGGGCAGGGGTGGGGGGAACACTGAAGCTTTCTTT.

This clone was seen a handful of times. The chain is built from TRBV4-1 and TRBJ2-6; 8 bases agree with TRBD2. Per the germline V gene, CDR1 is MGHRA and CDR2 is YSYEKL. This CDR3 spans 17 amino acids. V was pared by 1 base and J by 0 bases, with 2 bases of the junction left unmatched. Here the CDR3 reads CASSQAGGDSGANVLTF. The CDR3 DNA reads as TGCGCCAGCAGCCAAGCCGGGGGGGACTCTGGGGCCAACGTCCTGACTTTC.

J is TRBJ1-2 and V is TRBV25-1, with no clear D. The CDR3 totals 16 residues. Germline assignment: CDR1 MGHDK and CDR2 SYGVNS. Trimming removed 5 bases from V and 2 bases from J, with 18 bases in between. The CDR3 is CASSSLRRGDNYGYTF. Here the CDR3 DNA reads TGTGCCAGCAGTTCCCTCCGAAGAGGCGACAACTATGGCTACACCTTC.

CDR3 sequence (DNA): TGTGCCAGTAGTAACAGGGCCAATTCACCCCTCCACTTT. As protein: CASSNRANSPLHF. The chain employs TRBV19 and TRBJ1-6; tentatively, D is TRBD1 (6 bases). Trimming cost V 4 bases and J 7 bases, with 8 bases left between them. Germline V CDR1 and CDR2: LNHDA, SQIVND (reference sequence). The CDR3 totals 13 residues.

The gene calls are TRBV4-1 and TRBJ2-7, with D uncertain. Per germline, CDR1 MGHRA and CDR2 YSYEKL. The length of the CDR3 is 19 residues. The germline V and J ends were trimmed by 0 bases and 4 bases, with 25 bases remaining between them. The CDR3 DNA reads TGCGCCAGCAGCCAAGACCCCACCCTGACAAGGGATCGGAAATACGAGCAGTACTTC. Protein: CASSQDPTLTRDRKYEQYF.

This sequence joins TRBV5-6 and TRBJ1-2; D is undetermined. Germline loops: CDR1 SGHDT, CDR2 YYEEEE. Trimming removed 7 bases at V and 8 bases at J, with 24 bases between. The CDR3 sequence is 15 residues long. CDR3 region: CASAEQQSPLGGYTF. The CDR3 coding sequence is TGTGCCAGCGCCGAGCAACAGTCGCCTCTGGGCGGCTACACCTTC.

This clone has only one observation. The rearrangement uses TRBV7-3 and TRBJ1-3, with D possibly TRBD1 on 5 matching bases. Germline V CDR1 and CDR2: SGHTA, FQGTGA. V was cut by 0 bases and J by 2 bases, with 11 bases left in between. The CDR3 runs 16 residues. This CDR3 is CASSLTGGMTGNTIYF. The CDR3 DNA is TGTGCCAGCAGCTTAACGGGGGGTATGACTGGAAACACCATATATTTT.

The genes are TRBV29-1 and TRBJ2-6, with D perhaps given as TRBD1 or TRBD2 (5 bases each). The length of the CDR3 is 16 residues. The V gene lost 0 bases and the J gene lost 0 bases, with 9 bases spanning the gap. Germline V CDR1 and CDR2: SQVTM, ANQGSEA. This CDR3 is CSVEDLGVSGANVLTF. CDR3 in DNA: TGCAGCGTTGAAGATCTGGGGGTCTCTGGGGCCAACGTCCTGACTTTC.